The T cell receptor beta chain under discussion was sequenced for a study of T cell responses to AZD1222 COVID-19 vaccine. Findings of the study overall: CD4 TCRs covered the whole spike, strongest at regions 160-218 and 743-854. Spike-specific TCR repertoires showed rising breadth and depth after two AZD1222 doses. Baseline seropositives among AZD1222 recipients totaled only five or six. Clonal diversity was possibly underestimated, and the donors were mostly white British, with more females.

A word on this clone: Its antigen is unknown.

Libraries were prepared by immunoSEQ multiplex PCR; TCRdb keeps only in-frame clonotypes and omits some of them. The sample includes around 80,000 clones, around 93% of them seen just once. The germline V gene has CDR1 SQVTM and CDR2 ANQGSEA. V gave up 4 bases and J gave up 3 bases; unmatched junction bases: 1. The CDR3 is made up of 13 amino acids. The chain carries TRBV29-1 and TRBJ2-7, with 12 bases lining up with TRBD2. This sequence was found in an adult who received the AZD1222 COVID-19 vaccine. The sample here was peripheral blood, taken 28 days after the second AZD1222 dose. CDR3 sequence: CSVGLAGDYEQYF. CDR3 coding DNA: TGCAGCGTTGGACTAGCGGGAGACTACGAGCAGTACTTC.